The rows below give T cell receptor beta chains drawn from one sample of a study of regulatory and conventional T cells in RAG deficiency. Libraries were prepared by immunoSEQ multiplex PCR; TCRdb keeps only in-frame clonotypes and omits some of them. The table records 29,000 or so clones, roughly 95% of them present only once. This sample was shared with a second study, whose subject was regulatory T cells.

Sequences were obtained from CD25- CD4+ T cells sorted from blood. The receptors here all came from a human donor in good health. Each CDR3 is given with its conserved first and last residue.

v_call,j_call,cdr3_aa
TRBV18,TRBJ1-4,CASSRGQGGEKLFF
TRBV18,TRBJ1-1,CASSPQRTASEAFF
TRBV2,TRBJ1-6,CASPGGREGYSPLHF
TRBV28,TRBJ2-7,CASSPPTGLRYEQYF
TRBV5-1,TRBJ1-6,CASSLEVQPNSPLHF
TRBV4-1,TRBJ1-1,CASSQEGTGGAKAFF
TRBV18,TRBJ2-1,CASSPTPSSYNEQFF
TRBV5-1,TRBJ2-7,CASSLAGTPEQYF
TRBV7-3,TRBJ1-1,CASSFRGGDTEAFF
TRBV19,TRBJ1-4,CASSIGGQPKNEKLFF
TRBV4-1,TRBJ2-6,CASSREGLAGPTSGANVLTF
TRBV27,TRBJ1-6,CASTARDREDSPLHF
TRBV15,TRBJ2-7,CATSRPPGQGSYEQYF
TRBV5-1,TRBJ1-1,CASSLGAANTEAFF
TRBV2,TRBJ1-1,CASSEARVTNTEAFF
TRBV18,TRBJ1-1,CASSTDSVNTEAFF
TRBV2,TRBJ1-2,CASSERTEAYGYTF
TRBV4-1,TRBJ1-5,CASSPSDRVDQPQHF
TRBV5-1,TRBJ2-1,CASRSWTGDNEQFF
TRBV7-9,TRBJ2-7,CASSSGTGLYPYEQYF
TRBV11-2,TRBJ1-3,CASSTPRSGDGPEVGIYF
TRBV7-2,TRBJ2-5,CASSFMGAGQETQYF
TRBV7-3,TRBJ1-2,CASSLGGGSNYGYTF
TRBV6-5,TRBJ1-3,CASSYRRAAGNTIYF
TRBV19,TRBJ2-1,CASTGDRGTPYNEQFF
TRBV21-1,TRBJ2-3,CASSESGWFQADTQYF
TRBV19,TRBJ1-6,CASSIPGGDNSPLHF
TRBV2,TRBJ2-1,CASSLAGGSSYNEQFF
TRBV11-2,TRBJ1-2,CASSLGAGSKYGYTF
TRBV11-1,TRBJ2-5,CASSPLLIGGEETQYF
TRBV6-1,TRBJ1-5,CASRPVVGPQHF
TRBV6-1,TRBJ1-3,CASSESDSSGNTIYF
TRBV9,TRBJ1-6,CASSRQGAKNSPLHF
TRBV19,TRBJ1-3,CASSAPRGSGNTIYF
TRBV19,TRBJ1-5,CASTRRDNQPQHF
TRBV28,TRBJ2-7,CASSGYEQYF
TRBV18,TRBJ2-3,CASSQGLVTDTQYF
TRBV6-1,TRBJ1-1,CASRDRGMNTEAFF
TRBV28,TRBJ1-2,CASSPMSGSPRWSGYTF
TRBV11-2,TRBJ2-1,CASSADYNEQFF
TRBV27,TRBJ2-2,CASSSPGFTGELFF
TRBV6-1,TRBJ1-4,CASNRGWEKLFF
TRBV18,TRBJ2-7,CASSPPTGPYEQYF
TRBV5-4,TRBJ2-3,CASSLPLTGHTQYF
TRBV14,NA,CASSPQKGAYYEQYF
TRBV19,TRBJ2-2,CASSMAGENTGELFF
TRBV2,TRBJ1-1,CASSEARGPRRAFF
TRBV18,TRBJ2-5,CASSHTGLKETQYF
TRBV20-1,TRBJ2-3,CSAPLGGTQYF
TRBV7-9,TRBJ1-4,CASLRTGPNEKLFF
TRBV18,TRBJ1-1,CASSPQAVNTEAFF
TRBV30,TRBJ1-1,CAWSNRADTEAFF
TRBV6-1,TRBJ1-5,CASRLDRGPNQPQHF
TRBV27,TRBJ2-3,CASSSLSTGTGGMDTQYF
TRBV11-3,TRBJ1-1,CASSGRQGSEAFF